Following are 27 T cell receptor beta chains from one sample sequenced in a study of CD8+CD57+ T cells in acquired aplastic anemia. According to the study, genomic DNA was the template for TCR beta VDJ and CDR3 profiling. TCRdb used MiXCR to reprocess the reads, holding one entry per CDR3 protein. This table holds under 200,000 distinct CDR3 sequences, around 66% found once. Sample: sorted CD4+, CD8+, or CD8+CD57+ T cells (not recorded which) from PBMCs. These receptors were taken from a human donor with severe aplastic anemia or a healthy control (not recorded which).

CDR3 nucleotides: TGTGCCAGCAGTGAATCCGACGGTATCCATAGCAATCAGCCCCAGCATTTT. Residues: CASSESDGIHSNQPQHF. The J gene is TRBJ1-5, the V gene TRBV25-1; no definite D call. Germline-derived CDR1 and CDR2 are MGHDK and SYGVNS. The V end lost 1 base, the J end lost 0 bases, and 13 bases lay between the germline ends. The CDR3 spans 17 residues.

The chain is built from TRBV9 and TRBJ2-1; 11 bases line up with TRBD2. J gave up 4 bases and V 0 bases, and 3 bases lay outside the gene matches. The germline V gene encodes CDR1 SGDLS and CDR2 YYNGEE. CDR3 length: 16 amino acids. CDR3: CASSVALAGGYNEQFF. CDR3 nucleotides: TGTGCCAGCAGCGTAGCCCTAGCGGGAGGATACAATGAGCAGTTCTTC. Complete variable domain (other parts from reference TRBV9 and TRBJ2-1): DSGVTQTPKHLITATGQRVTLRCSPRSGDLSVYWYQQSLDQGLQFLIQYYNGEERAKGNILERFSAQQFPDLHSELNLSSLELGDSALYFCASSVALAGGYNEQFFGPGTRLTVL.

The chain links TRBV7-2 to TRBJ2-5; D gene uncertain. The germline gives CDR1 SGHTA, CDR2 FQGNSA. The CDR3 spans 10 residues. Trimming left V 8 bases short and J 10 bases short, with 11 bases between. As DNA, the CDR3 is TGTGCCAGCGGCCCAGGCTTCCAGTACTTC. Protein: CASGPGFQYF.

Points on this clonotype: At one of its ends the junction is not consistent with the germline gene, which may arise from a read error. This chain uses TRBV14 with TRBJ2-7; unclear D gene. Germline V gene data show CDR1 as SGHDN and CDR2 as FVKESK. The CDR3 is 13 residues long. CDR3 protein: CASSQAFSYEQYF. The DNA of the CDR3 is TGCGCCAGCAGCCAAGCCTTCTCCTACGAGCAGTACTTC.

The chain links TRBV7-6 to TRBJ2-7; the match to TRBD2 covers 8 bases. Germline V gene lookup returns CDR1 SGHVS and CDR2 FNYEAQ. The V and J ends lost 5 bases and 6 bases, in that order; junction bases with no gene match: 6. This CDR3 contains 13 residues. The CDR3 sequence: CASSQIRGGEQYF. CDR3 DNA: TGTGCCAGCAGCCAAATCCGGGGGGGCGAGCAGTACTTC.

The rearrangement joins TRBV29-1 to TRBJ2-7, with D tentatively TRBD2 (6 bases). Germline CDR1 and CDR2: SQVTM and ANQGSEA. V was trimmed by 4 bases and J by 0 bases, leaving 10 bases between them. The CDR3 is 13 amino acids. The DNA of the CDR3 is TGCAGCGTTGGGGAGGTAAGCTCCTACGAGCAGTACTTC. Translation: CSVGEVSSYEQYF.

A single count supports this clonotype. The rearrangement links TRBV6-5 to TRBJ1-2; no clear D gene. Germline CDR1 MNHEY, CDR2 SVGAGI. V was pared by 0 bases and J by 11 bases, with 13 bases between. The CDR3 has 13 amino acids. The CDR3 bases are TGTGCCAGCAGTTACTCCATCGCTCAAGGGTACACCTTC. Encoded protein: CASSYSIAQGYTF.

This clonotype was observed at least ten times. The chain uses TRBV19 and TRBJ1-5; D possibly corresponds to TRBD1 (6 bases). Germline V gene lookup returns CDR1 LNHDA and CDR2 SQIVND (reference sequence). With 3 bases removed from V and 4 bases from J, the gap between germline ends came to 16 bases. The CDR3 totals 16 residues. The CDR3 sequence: CASSIVGTLLNQPQHF. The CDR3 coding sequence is TGTGCCAGTAGTATCGTCGGGACACTCCTAAATCAGCCCCAGCATTTT.

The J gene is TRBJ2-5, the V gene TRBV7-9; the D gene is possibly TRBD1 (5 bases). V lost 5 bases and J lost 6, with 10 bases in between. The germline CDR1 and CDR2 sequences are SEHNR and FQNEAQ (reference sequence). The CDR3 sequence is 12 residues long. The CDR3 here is CASSPLGQTQYF. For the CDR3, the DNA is TGTGCCAGCAGCCCGTTGGGGCAGACCCAGTACTTC.

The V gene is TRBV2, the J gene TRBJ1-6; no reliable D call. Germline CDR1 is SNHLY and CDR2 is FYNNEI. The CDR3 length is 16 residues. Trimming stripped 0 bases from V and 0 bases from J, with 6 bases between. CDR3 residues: CASSEAEISYNSPLHF. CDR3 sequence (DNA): TGTGCCAGCAGTGAAGCTGAGATCTCCTATAATTCACCCCTCCACTTT.

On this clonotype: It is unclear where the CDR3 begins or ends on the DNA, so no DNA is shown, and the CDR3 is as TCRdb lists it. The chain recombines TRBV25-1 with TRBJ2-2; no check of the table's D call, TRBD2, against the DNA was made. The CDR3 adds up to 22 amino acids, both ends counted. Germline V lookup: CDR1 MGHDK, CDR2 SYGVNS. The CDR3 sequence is CASSFYICSARGLAGDTGELFF.

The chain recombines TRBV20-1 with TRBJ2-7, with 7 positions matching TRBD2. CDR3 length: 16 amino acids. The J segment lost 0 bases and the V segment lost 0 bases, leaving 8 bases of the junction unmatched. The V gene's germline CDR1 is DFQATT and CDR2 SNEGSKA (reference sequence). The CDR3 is CSARDWGEGLSYEQYF. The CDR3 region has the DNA TGCAGTGCTAGAGATTGGGGGGAGGGCCTCTCCTACGAGCAGTACTTC.

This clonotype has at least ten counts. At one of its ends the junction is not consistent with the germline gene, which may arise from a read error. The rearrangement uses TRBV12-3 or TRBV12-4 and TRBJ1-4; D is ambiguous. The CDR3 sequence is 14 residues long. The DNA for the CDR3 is TGTGCCAGCACTCCCGGTCCAACGAATGAAAAACTGTTTTTT. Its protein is CASTPGPTNEKLFF.

The CDR3 sequence is CSARPGTGETQYF. CDR3 DNA sequence: TGCAGTGCTAGACCCGGGACAGGGGAGACCCAGTACTTC. J is TRBJ2-5 and V is TRBV20-1, with 9 positions matching TRBD1. Losses at the gene ends were 2 bases for V and 5 bases for J; bases not matched to a gene: 3. Germline CDR1 reads DFQATT; CDR2 reads SNEGSKA (reference sequence). CDR3 size: 13 residues.

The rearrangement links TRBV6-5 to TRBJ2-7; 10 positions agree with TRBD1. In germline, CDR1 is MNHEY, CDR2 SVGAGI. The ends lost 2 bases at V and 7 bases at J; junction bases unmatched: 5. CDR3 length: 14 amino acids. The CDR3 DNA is TGTGCCAGCAGTTACGGGACAGGGGCGCGGGAGCAGTACTTC. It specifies CASSYGTGAREQYF.

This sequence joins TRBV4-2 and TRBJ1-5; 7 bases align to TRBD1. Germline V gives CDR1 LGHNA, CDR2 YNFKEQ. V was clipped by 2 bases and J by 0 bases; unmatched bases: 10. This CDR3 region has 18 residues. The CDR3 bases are TGTGCCAGCAGCCAACTTCAGGGGGAGGGTAATAGCAATCAGCCCCAGCATTTT. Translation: CASSQLQGEGNSNQPQHF.

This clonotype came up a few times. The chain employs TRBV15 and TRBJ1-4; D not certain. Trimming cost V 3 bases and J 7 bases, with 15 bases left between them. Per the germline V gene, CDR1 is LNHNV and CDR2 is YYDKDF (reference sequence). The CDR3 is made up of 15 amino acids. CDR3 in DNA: TGTGCCACCAGCAGTACGAGGTTAGCCGGTGAAAAACTGTTTTTT. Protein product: CATSSTRLAGEKLFF.

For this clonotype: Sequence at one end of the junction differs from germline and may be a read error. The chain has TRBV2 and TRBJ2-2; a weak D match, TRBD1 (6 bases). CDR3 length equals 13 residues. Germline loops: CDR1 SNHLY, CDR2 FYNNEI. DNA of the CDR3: TGTGCCAGCGGACAGACAAACACCGGGGAGCTGCTTTTT. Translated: CASGQTNTGELLF.

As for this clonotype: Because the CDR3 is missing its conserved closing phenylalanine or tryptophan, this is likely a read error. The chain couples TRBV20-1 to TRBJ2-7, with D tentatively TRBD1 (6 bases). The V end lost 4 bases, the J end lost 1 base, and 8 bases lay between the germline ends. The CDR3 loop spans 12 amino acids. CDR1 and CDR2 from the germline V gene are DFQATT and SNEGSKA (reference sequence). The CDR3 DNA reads TGCAGTGCTATTACAGGGTCCTACGAGCAGTACTCC. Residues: CSAITGSYEQYS.

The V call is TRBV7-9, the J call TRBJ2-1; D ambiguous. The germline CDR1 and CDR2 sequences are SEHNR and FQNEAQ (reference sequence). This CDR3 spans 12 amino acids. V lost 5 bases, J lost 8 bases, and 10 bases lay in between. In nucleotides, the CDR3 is TGTGCCAGCAGCACGGTGGCGGATGAGCAGTTCTTC. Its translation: CASSTVADEQFF.

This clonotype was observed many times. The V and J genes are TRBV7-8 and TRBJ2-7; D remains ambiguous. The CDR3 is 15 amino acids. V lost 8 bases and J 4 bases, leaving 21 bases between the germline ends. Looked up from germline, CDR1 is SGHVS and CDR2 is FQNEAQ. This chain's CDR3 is CASGPGPHAAYEQYF. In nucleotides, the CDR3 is TGTGCCAGCGGCCCCGGGCCACATGCGGCGTACGAGCAGTACTTC.

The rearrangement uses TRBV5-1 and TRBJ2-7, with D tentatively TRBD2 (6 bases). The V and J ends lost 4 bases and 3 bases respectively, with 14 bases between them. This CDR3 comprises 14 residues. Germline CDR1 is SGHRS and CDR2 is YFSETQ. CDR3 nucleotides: TGCGCCAGCAGCCTCACGGGGGAAAGCTACGAGCAGTACTTC. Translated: CASSLTGESYEQYF. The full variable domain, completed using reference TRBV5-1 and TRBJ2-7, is KAGVTQTPRYLIKTRGQQVTLSCSPISGHRSVSWYQQTPGQGLQFLFEYFSETQRNKGNFPGRFSGRQFSNSRSEMNVSTLELGDSALYLCASSLTGESYEQYFGPGTRLTVT.

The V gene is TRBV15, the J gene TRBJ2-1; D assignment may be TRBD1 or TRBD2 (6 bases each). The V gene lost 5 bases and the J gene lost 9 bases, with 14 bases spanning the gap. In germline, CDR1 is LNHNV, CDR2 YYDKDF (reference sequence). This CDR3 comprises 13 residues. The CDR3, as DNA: TGTGCCACCAGCGGAGGGGGGTTGAGTGAGCAGTTCTTC. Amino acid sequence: CATSGGGLSEQFF.

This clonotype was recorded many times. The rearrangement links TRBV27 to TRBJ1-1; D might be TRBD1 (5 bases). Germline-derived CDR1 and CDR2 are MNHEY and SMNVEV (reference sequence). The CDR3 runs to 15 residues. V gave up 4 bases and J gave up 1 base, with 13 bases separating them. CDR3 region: CASSSLWGANTEAFF. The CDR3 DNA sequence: TGTGCCAGCAGTTCGCTTTGGGGCGCGAACACTGAAGCTTTCTTT.

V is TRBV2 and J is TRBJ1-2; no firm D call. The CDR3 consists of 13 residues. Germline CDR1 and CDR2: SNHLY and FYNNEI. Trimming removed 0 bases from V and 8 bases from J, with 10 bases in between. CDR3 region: CASSEAYRSGYTF. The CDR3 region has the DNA TGTGCCAGCAGTGAAGCCTACAGATCCGGCTACACCTTC.

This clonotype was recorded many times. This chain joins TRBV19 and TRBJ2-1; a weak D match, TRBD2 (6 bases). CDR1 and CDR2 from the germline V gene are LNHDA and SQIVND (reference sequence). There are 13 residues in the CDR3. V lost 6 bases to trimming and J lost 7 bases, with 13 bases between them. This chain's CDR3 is CASSNLGGNEQFF. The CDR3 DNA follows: TGTGCCAGTAGCAATCTTGGGGGGAATGAGCAGTTCTTC.

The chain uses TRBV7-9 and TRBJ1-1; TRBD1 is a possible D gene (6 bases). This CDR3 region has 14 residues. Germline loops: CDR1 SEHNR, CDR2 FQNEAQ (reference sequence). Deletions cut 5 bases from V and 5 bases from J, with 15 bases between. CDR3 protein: CASSRGGRETEAFF. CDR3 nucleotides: TGTGCCAGCAGCCGAGGGGGGCGTGAGACTGAAGCTTTCTTT.